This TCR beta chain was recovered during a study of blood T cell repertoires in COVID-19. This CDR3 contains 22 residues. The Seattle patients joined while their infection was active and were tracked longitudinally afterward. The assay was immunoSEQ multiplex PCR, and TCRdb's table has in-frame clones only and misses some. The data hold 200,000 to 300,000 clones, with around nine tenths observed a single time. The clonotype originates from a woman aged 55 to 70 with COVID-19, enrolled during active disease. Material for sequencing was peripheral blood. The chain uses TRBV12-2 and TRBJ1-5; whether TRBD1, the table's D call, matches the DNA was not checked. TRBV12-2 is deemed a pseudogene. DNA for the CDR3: TGTGCAAGTCGCTCAACAGAATCGTCGTGGACAGGGGCCTCATATAGCAATCAGCCCCAGCATTTT. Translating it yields CASRSTESSWTGASYSNQPQHF.